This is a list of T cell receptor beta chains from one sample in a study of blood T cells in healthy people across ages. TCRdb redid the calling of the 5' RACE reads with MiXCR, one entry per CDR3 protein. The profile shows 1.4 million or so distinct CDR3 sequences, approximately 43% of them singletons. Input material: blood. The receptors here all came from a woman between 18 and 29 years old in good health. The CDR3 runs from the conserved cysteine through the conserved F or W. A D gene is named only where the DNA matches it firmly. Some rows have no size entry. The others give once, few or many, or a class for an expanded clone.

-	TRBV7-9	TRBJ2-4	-	TGTGCCAGCAGCTTAGGCCCCCTCCAAGAGCAGTACTTC	CASSLGPLQEQYF
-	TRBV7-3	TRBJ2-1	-	TGTGCCAGCAGCTTCCACGAACAGGGCCCGGTGCACAATGAGCAGTTCTTC	CASSFHEQGPVHNEQFF
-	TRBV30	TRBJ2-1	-	TGTGCCTGGAGTGTCTCTCCGGGTAGCTCCTACAATGAGCAGTTCTTC	CAWSVSPGSSYNEQFF
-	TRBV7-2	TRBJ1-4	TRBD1	TGTGCCAGCAGCCGCGGGACAGGGGGCGAAAAACTGTTTTTT	CASSRGTGGEKLFF
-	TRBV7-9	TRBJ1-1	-	TGTGCCAGCAGCTATGACCGTAGGGGAGCTTTCTTT	CASSYDRRGAFF
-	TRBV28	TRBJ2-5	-	TGTGCCAGCAGTTTAGTTCAGGAAGAGACCCAGTACTTC	CASSLVQEETQYF
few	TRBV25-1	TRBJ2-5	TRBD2	TGTGCCAGCAGTGAAGGGATAGCGGGGGGACGCGAGACCCAGTACTTC	CASSEGIAGGRETQYF
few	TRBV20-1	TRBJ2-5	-	TGCAGTGCTAGAGATCTGGGGGCGATTCGAGAGACCCAGTACTTC	CSARDLGAIRETQYF
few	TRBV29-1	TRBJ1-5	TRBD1	TGCAGCGTTGAACAGGGGGCGGGTCAGCCCCAGCATTTT	CSVEQGAGQPQHF
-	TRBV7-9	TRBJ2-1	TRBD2	TGTGCCAGCAAAGTGGGGACTAGCGGGAGCAATGAGCAGTTCTTC	CASKVGTSGSNEQFF